This TCR beta chain was observed in a study of T cell repertoires in cytomegalovirus infection. Turning to the study itself: Indications of both CMV infection and matching HLA type were provided by public TCR beta signatures.

Findings of the study overall: Ex vivo, HLA-C-restricted CMV-specific TCR beta clonotypes prevailed over the rest of the response. Public TCR beta family frequency separated CMV-and-HLA carriers, including in an independent cohort.

As regards this clonotype: Antigen: not known.

Via MiXCR, TCRdb re-called the reads, giving one row per CDR3 protein. Counted here are more than 50,000 distinct CDR3 sequences, 33% occurring once; the ten biggest clones make up 65% to 80%. Trimming pared 5 bases from V and 5 bases from J, leaving 19 bases between. The germline V gene has CDR1 SGHVS and CDR2 FQNEAQ. This CDR3 is 15 amino acids long. Input material: PBMCs, sequenced either directly or after in vitro stimulation (not recorded which). The source is a human donor in good health (CMV status not recorded). Some clones in this sample may be carry-over from other donors' samples. The genes are TRBV7-8 and TRBJ2-7, with D perhaps assigned TRBD1 or TRBD2 (5 bases each). The CDR3 region is CASSRNGAQPHEQYF. The DNA of the CDR3 is TGTGCCAGCAGCCGCAACGGGGCGCAACCCCACGAGCAGTACTTC.